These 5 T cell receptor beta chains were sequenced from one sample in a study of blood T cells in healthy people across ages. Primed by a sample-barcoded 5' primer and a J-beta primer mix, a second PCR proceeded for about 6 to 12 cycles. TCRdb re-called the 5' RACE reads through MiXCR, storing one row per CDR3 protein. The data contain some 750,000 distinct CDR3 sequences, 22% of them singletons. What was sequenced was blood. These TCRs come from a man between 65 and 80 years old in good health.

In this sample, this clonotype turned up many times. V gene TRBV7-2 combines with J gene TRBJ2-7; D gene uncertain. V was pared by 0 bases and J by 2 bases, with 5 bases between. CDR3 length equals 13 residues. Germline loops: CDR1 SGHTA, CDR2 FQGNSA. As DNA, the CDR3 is TGTGCCAGCAGCTTAGCGCAAACCTACGAGCAGTACGTC. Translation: CASSLAQTYEQYV.

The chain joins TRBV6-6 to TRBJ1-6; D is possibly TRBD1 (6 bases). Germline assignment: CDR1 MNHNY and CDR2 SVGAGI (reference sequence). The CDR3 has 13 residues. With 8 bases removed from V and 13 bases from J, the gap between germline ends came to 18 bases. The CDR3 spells CASGPNMQGPLHF. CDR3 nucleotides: TGTGCCAGCGGACCGAACATGCAGGGGCCCCTCCACTTT.

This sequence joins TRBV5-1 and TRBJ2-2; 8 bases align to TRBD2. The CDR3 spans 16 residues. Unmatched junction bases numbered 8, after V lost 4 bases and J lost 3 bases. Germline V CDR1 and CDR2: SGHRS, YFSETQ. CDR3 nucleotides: TGCGCCAGCAGCGCTCCCGGGACTAGGGACACCGGGGAGCTGTTTTTT. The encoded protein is CASSAPGTRDTGELFF.

CDR3 nucleotide sequence: TGTGCCACCAGTGATCCCAACACCGGGGAGCTGTTTTTT. It codes for CATSDPNTGELFF. This sequence joins TRBV24-1 and TRBJ2-2, with unresolved D. Germline V gives CDR1 KGHDR, CDR2 SFDVKD. CDR3 length equals 13 residues. Trimming pared 3 bases from V and 2 bases from J, leaving 3 bases between.

CDR3 DNA: TGCAGTGCTAGGGCGGCAGGGGCTGGCATTCAGTACTTC. Protein sequence: CSARAAGAGIQYF. V and J are TRBV20-1 and TRBJ2-4, with D possibly matching TRBD1 (6 bases). Trimming removed 3 bases at V and 9 bases at J, with 15 bases between. Germline lookup yields CDR1 DFQATT and CDR2 SNEGSKA (reference sequence). This CDR3 is 13 amino acids long.